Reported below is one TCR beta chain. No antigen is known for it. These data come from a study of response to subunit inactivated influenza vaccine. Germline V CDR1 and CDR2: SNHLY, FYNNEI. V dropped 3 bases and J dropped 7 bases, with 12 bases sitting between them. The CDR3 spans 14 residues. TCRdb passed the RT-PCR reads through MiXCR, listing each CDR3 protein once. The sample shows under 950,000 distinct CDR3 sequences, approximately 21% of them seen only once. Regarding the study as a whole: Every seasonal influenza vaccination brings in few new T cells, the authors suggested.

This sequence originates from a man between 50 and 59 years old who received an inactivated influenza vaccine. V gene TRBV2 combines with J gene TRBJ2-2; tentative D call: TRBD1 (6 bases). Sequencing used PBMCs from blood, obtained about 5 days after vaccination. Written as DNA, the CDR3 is TGTGCCAGCAGTGAGCACAGGGAAAACGGGGAGCTGTTTTTT. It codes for CASSEHRENGELFF.